This is a list of T cell receptor beta chains from one sample in a study of CD8 T cells in Susac syndrome. From the immunoSEQ multiplex PCR reads, TCRdb called clonotypes with MiXCR, one entry per CDR3 protein. The sample yields roughly 150,000 distinct CDR3 sequences, roughly 95% seen once. The sequenced material came from CD8+ T cells from PBMCs. The receptors were sampled from a human donor with multiple sclerosis. Both conserved end residues are part of each CDR3. The order of the fields is D gene, clone size, J gene, V gene, CDR3 DNA, CDR3 protein. D genes are given only for firm matches. Rows may omit the clone size; those that give it use once, few, many or a size class.

>NA|NA|TRBJ2-6|TRBV6-1
TGTGCCAGCAGTGCCTGGACTTACTCTGGGGCCAACGTCCTGACTTTC
CASSAWTYSGANVLTF
>NA|NA|TRBJ2-3|TRBV9
TGTGCCAGCAGCTCCGGAGGCTTGACAGATACGCAGTATTTT
CASSSGGLTDTQYF
>NA|NA|TRBJ1-4|TRBV12-3/TRBV12-4
TGTGCCAGCAGTTTTAACTCCATGGATTGGAAACTGTTTTTT
CASSFNSMDWKLFF
>NA|NA|TRBJ2-7|TRBV28
TGTGCCAGCAGTTTAGGAGGAGTACCCTACGAGCAGTACTTC
CASSLGGVPYEQYF
>NA|NA|TRBJ2-1|TRBV12-5
TGTGCTAGTGGTTTGGTACTAGGGGGTCCCCGGGGGCAGTTCTTC
CASGLVLGGPRGQFF
>TRBD1|once|TRBJ1-6|TRBV12-3/TRBV12-4
TGTGCCAGCAGTTTCTCTCACTCCGGACAGGATTCACCCCTCCACTTT
CASSFSHSGQDSPLHF
>NA|NA|TRBJ2-5|TRBV21-1
TGTGCCAGAAACAGGGGGAATCAAGAGACCCAGTACTTC
CARNRGNQETQYF
>NA|few|TRBJ2-3|TRBV5-1
TGTGCCAGCAGTTTAGAGACAGATACGCAGTATTTT
CASSLETDTQYF
>NA|NA|TRBJ2-5|TRBV14
TGTGCCAGCAGCCAGCATAATTCTGACCAGTACTTC
CASSQHNSDQYF
>TRBD1|NA|TRBJ1-4|TRBV29-1
TGCAGCGTCAAGGGGACAGGGGACGAAAAACTGTTTTTT
CSVKGTGDEKLFF
>NA|NA|TRBJ2-2|TRBV29-1
TGCAGCGGAACTTCAGAGGAGAACACCGGGGAGCTGTTTTTT
CSGTSEENTGELFF
>TRBD1|NA|TRBJ2-5|TRBV27
TGTGCCAGCACCAACAGGGGGCTAGGGGAGACCCAGTACTTC
CASTNRGLGETQYF
>NA|once|TRBJ2-3|TRBV5-1
TGCGCCAGCAGCTTGGGGAGGAGGCTGGGCAGCACAGATACGCAGTATTTT
CASSLGRRLGSTDTQYF
>TRBD1|NA|TRBJ2-1|TRBV9
TGTGCCAGCAGCGGGCTGACAGGGGGAAGGTCCTACAATGAGCAGTTCTTC
CASSGLTGGRSYNEQFF
>NA|NA|TRBJ1-5|TRBV6-2/TRBV6-3
TGTGCCAGCACCCGGTATAGCAATCAGCCCCAGCATTTT
CASTRYSNQPQHF
>TRBD1|NA|TRBJ2-7|TRBV20-1
TGCAGTGCTACCGGACAGGTTCTTTACGAGCAGTACTTC
CSATGQVLYEQYF
>NA|NA|TRBJ1-1|TRBV27
TGTGCCAGCAGCTCCCTGGGGGATGAAGCTTTCTTT
CASSSLGDEAFF
>TRBD1|NA|TRBJ1-1|TRBV5-4
TGTGCCAGCATCGACAGGGGGAACACTGAAGCTTTCTTT
CASIDRGNTEAFF
>TRBD2|NA|TRBJ2-5|TRBV9
TGTGCCAGCAGCGTAGATGCGGGGGAGTCGATGACCCAGTACTTC
CASSVDAGESMTQYF
>NA|NA|TRBJ1-5|TRBV7-9
TGTGCCAGCAGCTCCACTTACGCTGTGCAGCCCCAGCATTTT
CASSSTYAVQPQHF
>NA|NA|TRBJ2-7|TRBV18
TGTGCCAGCTCGGCCGGGGCCCATTCCTACGAGCAGTACTTC
CASSAGAHSYEQYF
>NA|NA|TRBJ1-3|TRBV15
TGTGCCACCAGCAGTAACAGGGTGAACACCATATATTTT
CATSSNRVNTIYF
>NA|NA|TRBJ1-2|TRBV7-6
TGTGCCAGCAGCGGAATCTATGGCTACACCTTC
CASSGIYGYTF
>TRBD1|NA|TRBJ2-3|TRBV13
TGTGCCAGCAGCGCCAAGCGAGGGAGATCCGGGACAGACACAGATACGCAGTATTTT
CASSAKRGRSGTDTDTQYF
>NA|NA|TRBJ1-5|TRBV6-5
TGTGCCAGCAGTTACAGGAGAGGAAATCAGCCCCAGCATTTT
CASSYRRGNQPQHF
>NA|NA|TRBJ2-5|TRBV29-1
TGCAGCGTTGAAGAACGGGGGCACGGGGGGACCCAGTACTTC
CSVEERGHGGTQYF
>TRBD2|NA|TRBJ2-7|TRBV6-1
TGTGCCAGCAGTCCCGCAAACGGCGGGGGAGTATACGAGCAGTACTTC
CASSPANGGGVYEQYF
>TRBD1|once|TRBJ1-1|TRBV6-1
TGTGCCAGCCTACAGGGGTATTTCGGGAGCACTGAAGCTTTCTTT
CASLQGYFGSTEAFF